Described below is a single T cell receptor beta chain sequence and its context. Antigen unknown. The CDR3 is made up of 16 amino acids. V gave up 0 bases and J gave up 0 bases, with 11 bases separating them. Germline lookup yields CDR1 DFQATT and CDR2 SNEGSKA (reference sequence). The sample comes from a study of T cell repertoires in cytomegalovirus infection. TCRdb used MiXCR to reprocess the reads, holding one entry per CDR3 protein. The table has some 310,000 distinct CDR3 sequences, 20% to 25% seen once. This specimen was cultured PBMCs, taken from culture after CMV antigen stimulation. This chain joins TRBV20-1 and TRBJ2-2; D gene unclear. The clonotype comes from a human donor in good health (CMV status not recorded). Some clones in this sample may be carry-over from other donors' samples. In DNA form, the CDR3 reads TGCAGTGCTAGAGATCCAAGGAAAGCGAACACCGGGGAGCTGTTTTTT. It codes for CSARDPRKANTGELFF.